What follows are 28 T cell receptor beta chains derived from one specimen sequenced in a study of blood T cell repertoires in COVID-19. Libraries were prepared by immunoSEQ multiplex PCR; TCRdb keeps only in-frame clonotypes and omits some of them. The sample lists more than 150,000 clones; around four fifths were seen once. Sample: peripheral blood. The receptors come from a man aged 25-45 years with active or convalescent COVID-19.

This chain links TRBV30 with TRBJ2-1; D is unresolved. CDR1 GTSNPN and CDR2 SVGIG come from the germline V gene (reference sequence). The ends were cut back, 2 bases at V and 1 base at J, with 3 bases in the middle. This CDR3 is 12 amino acids long. The CDR3 protein is CAWSPSYNEQFF. The CDR3 DNA reads TGTGCCTGGAGTCCGTCCTACAATGAGCAGTTCTTC. Complete variable domain (other parts from reference TRBV30 and TRBJ2-1): SQTIHQWPATLVQPVGSPLSLECTVEGTSNPNLYWYRQAAGRGLQLLFYSVGIGQISSEVPQNLSASRPQDRQFILSSKKLLLSDSGFYLCAWSPSYNEQFFGPGTRLTVL.

The rearrangement links TRBV27 to TRBJ2-7, with 7 positions matching TRBD2. The germline V gene has CDR1 MNHEY and CDR2 SMNVEV (reference sequence). The junction had 13 bases not matched to a gene; V was cut back by 3 bases and J by 5 bases. The CDR3 extends over 16 amino acids. CDR3 region: CASSFLWGEGPHEQYF. Here the CDR3 DNA reads TGTGCCAGCAGTTTCCTCTGGGGGGAGGGCCCCCACGAGCAGTACTTC.

V gene TRBV4-1 combines with J gene TRBJ1-1; 8 positions agree with TRBD1. Germline CDR1 and CDR2: MGHRA and YSYEKL. V trimming: 4 bases; J trimming: 6 bases; junction bases outside the gene matches: 7. The CDR3 sequence is 14 residues long. The CDR3 reads CASSLSPGGPEAFF. The DNA of the CDR3 is TGCGCCAGCAGCCTTAGTCCAGGGGGCCCTGAAGCTTTCTTT.

The sample holds a few counts of this clone. The gene calls are TRBV6-5 and TRBJ1-2, with D possibly being TRBD1 (6 bases). The germline V gene encodes CDR1 MNHEY and CDR2 SVGAGI. V was cut by 5 bases and J by 5 bases, with 15 bases left in between. This CDR3 comprises 14 residues. The CDR3 region is CASSPRQGRYGYTF. The DNA of the CDR3 is TGTGCCAGCAGTCCCCGGCAGGGGCGGTATGGCTACACCTTC.

CDR3 nucleotide sequence: TGTGCCAGCAGCTTAGGACAGAACTCTGGAAACACCATATATTTT. This codes for CASSLGQNSGNTIYF. V and J are TRBV11-3 and TRBJ1-3, with D tentatively TRBD1 (5 bases). The CDR3 extends over 15 amino acids. Germline V CDR1 and CDR2: SGHNT, YENEEA. Deletions cut 1 base from V and 0 bases from J, with 7 bases between.

The CDR3 region has the DNA TGTGCCACCAGTGACTACAGGGGGAACTATGGCTACACCTTC. Protein product: CATSDYRGNYGYTF. This sequence joins TRBV24-1 and TRBJ1-2; 8 bases map to TRBD1. Germline CDR1 KGHDR, CDR2 SFDVKD. J was trimmed by 2 bases and V by 4 bases; bases with no gene match: 2. The CDR3 consists of 14 residues.

The gene calls are TRBV7-9 and TRBJ2-7; 9 bases map to TRBD1. The CDR3 is 13 amino acids. The V and J ends lost 2 bases and 5 bases, in that order; junction bases with no gene match: 1. Germline CDR1 SEHNR, CDR2 FQNEAQ (reference sequence). In DNA, the CDR3 is TGTGCCAGCAGCTTAAACAGGGGGCACGAGCAGTACTTC. Protein product: CASSLNRGHEQYF.

This chain joins TRBV30 and TRBJ1-2; tentative D call: TRBD1 (5 bases). CDR1 is GTSNPN and CDR2 is SVGIG in the germline V gene (reference sequence). The V end lost 8 bases, the J end lost 2 bases, and 12 bases lay between the germline ends. This CDR3 is 12 amino acids long. CDR3 in DNA: TGTGCCCTGGCTGGGGGGAACTATGGCTACACCTTC. As protein: CALAGGNYGYTF.

The chain carries TRBV5-1 and TRBJ2-2, with 8 bases matching TRBD1. Germline V gives CDR1 SGHRS, CDR2 YFSETQ. V lost 4 bases and J lost 7; bases outside the gene matches: 15. This CDR3 comprises 17 residues. CDR3 sequence: CASSPSRQGANIGELFF. The DNA for the CDR3 is TGCGCCAGCAGCCCTAGTCGGCAGGGGGCGAATATCGGGGAGCTGTTTTTT.

V gene TRBV27 combines with J gene TRBJ1-1; D might be TRBD1 (6 bases). CDR3 length: 15 residues. Germline V gene lookup returns CDR1 MNHEY and CDR2 SMNVEV (reference sequence). Trimming took off 2 bases at V and 2 bases at J, with 12 bases between the two ends. The CDR3 DNA follows: TGTGCCAGCAGTTTACTCTTTGGGGGCAACACTGAAGCTTTCTTT. Its translation: CASSLLFGGNTEAFF.

The rearrangement links TRBV27 to TRBJ2-7; 9 bases align to TRBD2. Germline-derived CDR1 and CDR2 are MNHEY and SMNVEV (reference sequence). CDR3 size: 14 residues. V lost 6 bases, J lost 3 bases, and 6 bases stayed unmatched. The CDR3 spells CASRRSGSNYEQYF. In nucleotides, the CDR3 is TGTGCCAGCAGACGTAGCGGGAGCAACTACGAGCAGTACTTC.

The chain is built from TRBV28 and TRBJ1-5; D gene ambiguous. This CDR3 is built from 12 residues. Germline V lookup: CDR1 MDHEN, CDR2 SYDVKM. Trimming removed 5 bases from V and 9 bases from J, with 11 bases in between. The DNA of the CDR3 is TGTGCCAGCAGTCCCCCTCGGGGGCCCCAGCATTTT. Translating it yields CASSPPRGPQHF.

This clone was observed once. This chain connects TRBV7-9 to TRBJ2-5; 8 bases match TRBD1. The trim removed 3 bases at V and 0 bases at J, leaving 12 bases unmatched. The germline gives CDR1 SEHNR, CDR2 FQNEAQ (reference sequence). CDR3 length: 18 amino acids. CDR3 sequence: CASSFIGTGAIHQETQYF. DNA for the CDR3: TGTGCCAGCAGCTTTATCGGGACAGGCGCTATTCACCAAGAGACCCAGTACTTC.

The rearrangement uses TRBV19 and TRBJ1-6, with TRBD1 as a possible D gene (6 bases). There are 14 residues in the CDR3. The germline V and J ends were trimmed by 4 bases and 9 bases, with 13 bases remaining between them. Germline V gives CDR1 LNHDA, CDR2 SQIVND (reference sequence). The CDR3 nucleotides are TGTGCCAGTAGTACTCAACAGGGCAGTTCACCCCTCCACTTT. Protein: CASSTQQGSSPLHF.

The CDR3 DNA is TGCGCCAGCAGTGAGCCTGGGGGCTCCCACACCGGGGAGCTGTTTTTT. Amino acid sequence: CASSEPGGSHTGELFF. The rearrangement joins TRBV10-1 to TRBJ2-2; tentative D call: TRBD1 (6 bases). The CDR3 contains 16 residues. The V gene lost 2 bases and the J gene lost 3 bases, with 13 bases spanning the gap. CDR1 WNHNN and CDR2 SYGVQD come from the germline V gene (reference sequence).

The J gene is TRBJ1-1, the V gene TRBV4-3; D ambiguous. V was cut by 1 base and J by 6 bases, with 9 bases left in between. The CDR3 sequence is 13 residues long. CDR1 and CDR2 from the germline V gene are LGHNA and YSLEER. The CDR3 is CASSQAWGAEAFF. The DNA for the CDR3 is TGCGCCAGCAGCCAAGCCTGGGGAGCTGAAGCTTTCTTT.

The rearrangement uses TRBV14 and TRBJ2-6; 9 nucleotides align to TRBD1. The CDR3 has 18 residues. Germline V gene sequence: CDR1 SGHDN, CDR2 FVKESK. V shed 5 bases and J 2 bases; nucleotides not matched to a gene: 10. CDR3 bases: TGTGCCAGCAGCGACGCGGGACAGGGTCCCCCTGGGGCCAACGTCCTGACTTTC. It encodes CASSDAGQGPPGANVLTF.

As for this clone: The sample contains more than one DNA sequence encoding this CDR3. The CDR3 bases are TGTGCCTGGAGCCGCCAGGAGACCCAGTACTTC. This encodes CAWSRQETQYF. The chain links TRBV30 to TRBJ2-5; D is unclear. CDR1 is GTSNPN and CDR2 is SVGIG in the germline V gene (reference sequence). Trimming took 3 bases from V and 5 from J, leaving 7 bases between them. The CDR3 contains 11 residues.

The V gene is TRBV9, the J gene TRBJ2-5; D possibly corresponds to TRBD2 (5 bases). CDR3 length equals 15 residues. V was clipped by 4 bases and J by 1 base, with 14 bases between them. The germline V gene encodes CDR1 SGDLS and CDR2 YYNGEE. Here the CDR3 reads CASSREGYPQETQYF. The CDR3 DNA reads TGTGCCAGCAGCCGGGAAGGATACCCCCAAGAGACCCAGTACTTC. Full variable domain (missing parts from reference TRBV9 and TRBJ2-5): DSGVTQTPKHLITATGQRVTLRCSPRSGDLSVYWYQQSLDQGLQFLIQYYNGEERAKGNILERFSAQQFPDLHSELNLSSLELGDSALYFCASSREGYPQETQYFGPGTRLLVL.

The chain couples TRBV19 to TRBJ1-5; D is ambiguous. Trimming left V 5 bases short and J 4 bases short, with 9 bases between. Per the germline V gene, CDR1 is LNHDA and CDR2 is SQIVND (reference sequence). The CDR3 loop spans 13 amino acids. The chain's CDR3 is CASSAVRNQPQHF. The CDR3 nucleotides read TGTGCCAGTAGTGCTGTACGGAATCAGCCCCAGCATTTT.

This chain joins TRBV10-3 and TRBJ2-7; 14 bases align to TRBD2. Germline V gene lookup returns CDR1 ENHRY and CDR2 SYGVKD. The CDR3 spans 16 residues. Germline trimming cut 6 bases from V and 7 bases from J; bases unmatched to any gene: 11. The CDR3 region is CAIRDLTSGGAGEQYV. The CDR3 nucleotides are TGTGCCATCAGAGATTTGACTAGCGGGGGGGCTGGAGAGCAGTACGTC.

J is TRBJ1-4 and V is TRBV12-3 or TRBV12-4; TRBD1 aligns across 8 bases. V lost 6 bases and J lost 6; bases outside the gene matches: 3. The CDR3 consists of 13 residues. CDR3 DNA: TGTGCCAGCAGCAGGGGACAGGATGAAAAACTGTTTTTT. This translates into CASSRGQDEKLFF.

The V call is TRBV19, the J call TRBJ1-2; weak D call: TRBD1 (5 bases). In germline, CDR1 is LNHDA, CDR2 SQIVND (reference sequence). V lost 5 bases and J lost 0, with 10 bases in between. CDR3 size: 14 residues. The CDR3 loop reads CASSGGTPNYGYTF. Written as DNA, the CDR3 is TGTGCCAGTAGTGGGGGGACCCCTAACTATGGCTACACCTTC.

The gene calls are TRBV4-1 and TRBJ2-3; perhaps TRBD2 as D (6 bases). Trimming stripped 0 bases from V and 2 bases from J, with 15 bases between. The CDR3 runs to 17 residues. Germline assignment: CDR1 MGHRA and CDR2 YSYEKL. The CDR3 DNA reads TGCGCCAGCAGCCAAGACCGGCCCGGGACTTTCACAGATACGCAGTATTTT. It encodes CASSQDRPGTFTDTQYF.

The chain links TRBV7-9 to TRBJ2-7; D is unresolved. V was shortened by 1 base and J by 6 bases, with 10 bases between the two germline ends. This CDR3 spans 13 amino acids. CDR1 is SEHNR and CDR2 is FQNEAQ in the germline V gene (reference sequence). The CDR3 reads CASSLVAHSEQYV. DNA of the CDR3: TGTGCCAGCAGCTTAGTAGCCCACTCCGAGCAGTACGTC.

The rearrangement links TRBV4-1 to TRBJ2-7, with D possibly TRBD2 on 5 matching bases. This CDR3 has 16 residues. With 1 base removed from V and 0 bases from J, the gap between germline ends came to 13 bases. Germline CDR1 MGHRA, CDR2 YSYEKL. CDR3 bases: TGCGCCAGCAGCCAAGGATCTAGCCCTAGCTCCTACGAGCAGTACTTC. The encoded protein is CASSQGSSPSSYEQYF.

This clone was seen a single time. The chain couples TRBV24-1 to TRBJ1-2; TRBD1 aligns across 7 bases. The germline V gene has CDR1 KGHDR and CDR2 SFDVKD. The J segment lost 6 bases and the V segment lost 1 base, leaving 4 bases of the junction unmatched. The CDR3 is 14 amino acids. The CDR3 DNA reads TGTGCCACCAGTGATTTACAGGGGCTTCATGGCTACACCTTC. Translated, it gives CATSDLQGLHGYTF.

The chain links TRBV28 to TRBJ2-1; possible D gene TRBD1, 7 bases. CDR1 is MDHEN, CDR2 SYDVKM, per germline. CDR3 size: 16 residues. V lost 7 bases and J lost 8, with 24 bases in between. The CDR3 bases are TGTGCCAGCACCTCAGGCGGGAACAGGGGCTTGGATGAGCAGTTCTTC. The encoded protein is CASTSGGNRGLDEQFF.